This T cell receptor beta chain derives from a study of cytomegalovirus exposure and HLA in healthy donors. Trimming left V 8 bases short and J 4 bases short, with 15 bases between. The CDR3 loop spans 13 amino acids. Germline loops: CDR1 MDHEN, CDR2 SYDVKM. Use of 60 Vbeta and 13 Jbeta primers characterized the PCR. The method was immunoSEQ multiplex PCR; TCRdb's version includes in-frame clones alone and lacks a portion of them. The sample shows about 50,000 clones, and 9% to 15% sits with its ten largest clones. This receptor was identified in a woman aged 55-75 years in good health and CMV-seropositive. V usage is TRBV28 and J usage is TRBJ2-7, with D unresolved. Sequenced material: PBMCs. CDR3 region: CASQVATLYEQYF. In DNA, the CDR3 is TGTGCCAGCCAGGTTGCGACCCTTTACGAGCAGTACTTC.